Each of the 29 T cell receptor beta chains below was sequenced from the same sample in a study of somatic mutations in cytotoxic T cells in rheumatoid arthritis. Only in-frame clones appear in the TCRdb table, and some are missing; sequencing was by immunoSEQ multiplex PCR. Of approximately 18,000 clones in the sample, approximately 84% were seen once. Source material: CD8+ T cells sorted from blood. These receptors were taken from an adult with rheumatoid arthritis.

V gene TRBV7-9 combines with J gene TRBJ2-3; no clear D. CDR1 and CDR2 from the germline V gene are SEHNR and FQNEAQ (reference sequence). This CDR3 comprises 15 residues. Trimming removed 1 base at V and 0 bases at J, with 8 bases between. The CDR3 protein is CASSLGWASTDTQYF. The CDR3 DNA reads TGTGCCAGCAGCTTAGGGTGGGCTAGCACAGATACGCAGTATTTT.

As DNA, the CDR3 is TGTGCCAGTAGTATAGGACTAGCTAGCACAGATACGCAGTATTTT. It translates to CASSIGLASTDTQYF. The rearrangement uses TRBV19 and TRBJ2-3, with TRBD2 matching 7 bases. The CDR3 totals 15 residues. The germline gives CDR1 LNHDA, CDR2 SQIVND (reference sequence). The V segment lost 1 base and the J segment 0 bases; nucleotides outside the gene matches: 1.

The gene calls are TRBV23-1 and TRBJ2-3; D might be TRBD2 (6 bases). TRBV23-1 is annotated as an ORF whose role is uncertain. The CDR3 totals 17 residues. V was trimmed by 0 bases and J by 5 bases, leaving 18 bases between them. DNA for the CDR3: TGCGCCAGCAGTCAATCTTATATCCAGAGGCGGGGAGATACGCAGTATTTT. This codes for CASSQSYIQRRGDTQYF.

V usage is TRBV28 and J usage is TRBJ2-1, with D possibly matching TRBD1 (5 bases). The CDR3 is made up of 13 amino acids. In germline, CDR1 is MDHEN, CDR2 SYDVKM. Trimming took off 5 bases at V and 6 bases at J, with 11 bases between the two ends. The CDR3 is CASSLYRTNEQFF. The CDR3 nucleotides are TGTGCCAGCAGTCTGTACAGGACCAATGAGCAGTTCTTC.

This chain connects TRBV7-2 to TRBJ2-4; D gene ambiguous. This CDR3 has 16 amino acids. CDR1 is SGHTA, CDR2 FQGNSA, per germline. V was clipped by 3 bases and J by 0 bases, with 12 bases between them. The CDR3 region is CASSFGAEIAKNIQYF. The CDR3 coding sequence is TGTGCCAGCAGCTTCGGCGCGGAGATAGCCAAAAACATTCAGTACTTC.

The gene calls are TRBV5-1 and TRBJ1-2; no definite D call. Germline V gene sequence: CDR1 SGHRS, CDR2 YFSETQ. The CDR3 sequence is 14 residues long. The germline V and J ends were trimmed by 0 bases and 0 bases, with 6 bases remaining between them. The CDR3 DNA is TGCGCCAGCAGCTTGGCCGGGACTAACTATGGCTACACCTTC. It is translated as CASSLAGTNYGYTF.

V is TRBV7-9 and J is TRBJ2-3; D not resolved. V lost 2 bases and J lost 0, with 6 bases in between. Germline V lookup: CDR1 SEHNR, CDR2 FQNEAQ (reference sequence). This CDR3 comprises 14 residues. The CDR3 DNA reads TGTGCCAGCAGCTTACTTACTAGCACAGATACGCAGTATTTT. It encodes CASSLLTSTDTQYF.

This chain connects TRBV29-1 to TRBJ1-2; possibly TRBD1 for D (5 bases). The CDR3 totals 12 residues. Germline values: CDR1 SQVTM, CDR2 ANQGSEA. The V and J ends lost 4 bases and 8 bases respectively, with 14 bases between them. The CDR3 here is CSVGGVIGGYTF. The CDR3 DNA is TGCAGCGTTGGGGGGGTGATCGGCGGCTACACCTTC. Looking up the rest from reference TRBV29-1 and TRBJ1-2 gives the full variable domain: SAVISQKPSRDICQRGTSLTIQCQVDSQVTMMFWYRQQPGQSLTLIATANQGSEATYESGFVIDKFPISRPNLTFSTLTVSNMSPEDSSIYLCSVGGVIGGYTFGSGTRLTVV.

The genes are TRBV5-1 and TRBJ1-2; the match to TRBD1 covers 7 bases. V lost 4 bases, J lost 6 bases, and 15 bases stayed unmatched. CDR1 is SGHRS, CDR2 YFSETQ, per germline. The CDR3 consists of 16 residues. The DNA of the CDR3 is TGCGCCAGCAGCACGCGGGCCGGGACAGTTGATCATGGCTACACCTTC. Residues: CASSTRAGTVDHGYTF.

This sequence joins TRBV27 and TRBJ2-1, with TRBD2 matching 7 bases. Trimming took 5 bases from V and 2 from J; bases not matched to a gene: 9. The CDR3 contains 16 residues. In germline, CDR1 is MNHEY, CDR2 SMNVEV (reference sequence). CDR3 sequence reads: CASSPTGLGPYNEQFF. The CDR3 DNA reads TGTGCCAGCAGTCCCACCGGACTAGGACCCTACAATGAGCAGTTCTTC.

The CDR3 loop reads CASSPSGTAYTTEAFF. The CDR3 nucleotides read TGCGCCAGCAGCCCGTCCGGGACAGCATATACCACTGAAGCTTTCTTT. The chain employs TRBV4-1 and TRBJ1-1, with 7 bases identical to TRBD1. CDR1 is MGHRA, CDR2 YSYEKL, per germline. The V segment lost 4 bases and the J segment 4 bases; nucleotides outside the gene matches: 12. The CDR3 spans 16 residues.

CDR3 amino acids: CASSPPTLGHEQYF. The CDR3, as DNA: TGTGCCAGCAGCCCCCCCACGCTAGGCCACGAGCAGTACTTC. The genes are TRBV7-6 and TRBJ2-7; D unresolved. CDR1 and CDR2 (germline): SGHVS, FNYEAQ. Deletions cut 5 bases from V and 5 bases from J, with 16 bases between. The CDR3 spans 14 residues.

The CDR3 loop reads CASSLEVAGRSNYGYTF. The CDR3 DNA follows: TGTGCCAGCAGCTTAGAGGTGGCGGGACGGTCTAACTATGGCTACACCTTC. The chain couples TRBV7-2 to TRBJ1-2; tentative D call: TRBD1 (5 bases). V was clipped by 1 base and J by 0 bases, with 15 bases between them. The CDR3 totals 17 residues. The germline V gene has CDR1 SGHTA and CDR2 FQGNSA.

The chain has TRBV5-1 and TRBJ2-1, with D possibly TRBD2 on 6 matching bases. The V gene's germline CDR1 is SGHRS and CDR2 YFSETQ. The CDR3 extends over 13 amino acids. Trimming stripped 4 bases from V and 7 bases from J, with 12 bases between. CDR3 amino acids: CASSLGGTNEQFF. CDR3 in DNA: TGCGCCAGCAGCCTCGGGGGTACGAATGAGCAGTTCTTC.

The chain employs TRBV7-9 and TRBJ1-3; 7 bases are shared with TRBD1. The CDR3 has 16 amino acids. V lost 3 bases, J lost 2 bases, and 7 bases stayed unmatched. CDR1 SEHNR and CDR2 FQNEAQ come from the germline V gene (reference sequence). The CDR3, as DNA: TGTGCCAGCAGCTTGCCCCCCGACAGGGCTGGAAACACCATATATTTT. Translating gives CASSLPPDRAGNTIYF.

CDR3 sequence (DNA): TGTGCCAGCTCACCACCCCGGTGGGGGCTGGGTGAGCAGTTCTTC. Protein: CASSPPRWGLGEQFF. The chain joins TRBV18 to TRBJ2-1; possibly TRBD1 for D (6 bases). CDR1 KGHSH and CDR2 LQKENI come from the germline V gene. This CDR3 spans 15 amino acids. Trimming left V 0 bases short and J 9 bases short, with 15 bases between.

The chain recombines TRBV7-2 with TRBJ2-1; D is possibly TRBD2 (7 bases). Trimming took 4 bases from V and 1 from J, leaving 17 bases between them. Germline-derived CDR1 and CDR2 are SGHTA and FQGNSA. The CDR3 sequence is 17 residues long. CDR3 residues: CASSSGAGASSYNEQFF. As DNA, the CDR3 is TGTGCCAGCAGCTCGGGGGCGGGGGCCTCATCCTACAATGAGCAGTTCTTC. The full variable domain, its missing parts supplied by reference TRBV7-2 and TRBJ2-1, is GAGVSQSPSNKVTEKGKDVELRCDPISGHTALYWYRQSLGQGLEFLIYFQGNSAPDKSGLPSDRFSAERTGGSVSTLTIQRTQQEDSAVYLCASSSGAGASSYNEQFFGPGTRLTVL.

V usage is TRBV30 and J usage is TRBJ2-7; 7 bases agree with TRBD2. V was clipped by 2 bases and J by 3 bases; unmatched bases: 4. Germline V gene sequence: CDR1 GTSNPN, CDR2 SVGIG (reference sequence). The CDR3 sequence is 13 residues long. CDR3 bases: TGTGCCTGGAGTTTAGGGAGGGACTACGAGCAGTACTTC. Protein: CAWSLGRDYEQYF.

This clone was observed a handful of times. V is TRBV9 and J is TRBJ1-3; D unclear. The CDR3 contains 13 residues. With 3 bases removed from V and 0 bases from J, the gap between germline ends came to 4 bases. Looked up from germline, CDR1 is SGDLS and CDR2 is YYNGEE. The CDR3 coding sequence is TGTGCCAGCAGCGACACCTCTGGAAACACCATATATTTT. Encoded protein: CASSDTSGNTIYF. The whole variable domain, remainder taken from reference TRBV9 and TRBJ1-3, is DSGVTQTPKHLITATGQRVTLRCSPRSGDLSVYWYQQSLDQGLQFLIQYYNGEERAKGNILERFSAQQFPDLHSELNLSSLELGDSALYFCASSDTSGNTIYFGEGSWLTVV.

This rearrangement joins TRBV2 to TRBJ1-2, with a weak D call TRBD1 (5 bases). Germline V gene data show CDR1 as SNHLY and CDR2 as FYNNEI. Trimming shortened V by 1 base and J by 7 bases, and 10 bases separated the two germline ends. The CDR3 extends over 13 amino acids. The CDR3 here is CASSEVGLTGYTF. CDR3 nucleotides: TGTGCCAGCAGTGAAGTGGGGCTAACTGGCTACACCTTC.

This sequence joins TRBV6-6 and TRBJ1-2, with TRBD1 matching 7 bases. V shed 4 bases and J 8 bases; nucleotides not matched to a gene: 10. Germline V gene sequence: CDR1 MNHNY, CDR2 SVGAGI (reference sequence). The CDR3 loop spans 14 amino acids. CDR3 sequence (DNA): TGTGCCAGCAGTTCGGACAGGACCCTCTCCGGCTACACCTTC. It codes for CASSSDRTLSGYTF.

This chain's CDR3 is CASSQTGADTQYF. The CDR3 DNA is TGTGCCAGCAGCCAGACAGGGGCCGATACGCAGTATTTT. This sequence joins TRBV25-1 and TRBJ2-3; TRBD1 matches at 8 bases. Germline values: CDR1 MGHDK, CDR2 SYGVNS. The CDR3 loop spans 13 amino acids. V lost 6 bases to trimming and J lost 6 bases; unmatched junction nucleotides: 5. Complete variable domain (other parts from reference TRBV25-1 and TRBJ2-3): EADIYQTPRYLVIGTGKKITLECSQTMGHDKMYWYQQDPGMELHLIHYSYGVNSTEKGDLSSESTVSRIRTEHFPLTLESARPSHTSQYLCASSQTGADTQYFGPGTRLTVL.

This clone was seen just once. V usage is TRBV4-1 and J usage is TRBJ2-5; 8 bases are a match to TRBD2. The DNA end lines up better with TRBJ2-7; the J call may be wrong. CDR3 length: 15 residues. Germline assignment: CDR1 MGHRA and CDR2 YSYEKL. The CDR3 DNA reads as TGCGCCAGCAGCCAAGTGCCTAGCGGGTCCTACGAGCAGTACTTC. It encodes CASSQVPSGSYEQYF.

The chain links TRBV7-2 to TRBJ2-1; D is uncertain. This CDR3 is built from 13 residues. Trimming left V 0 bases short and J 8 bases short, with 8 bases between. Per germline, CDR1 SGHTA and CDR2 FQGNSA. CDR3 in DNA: TGTGCCAGCAGCTTAGCTGCGGTAGATGAGCAGTTCTTC. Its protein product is CASSLAAVDEQFF.

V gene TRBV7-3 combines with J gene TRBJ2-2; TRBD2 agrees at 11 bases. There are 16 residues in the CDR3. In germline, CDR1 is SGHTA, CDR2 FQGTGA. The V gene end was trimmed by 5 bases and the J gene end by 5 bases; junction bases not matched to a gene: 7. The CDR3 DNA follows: TGTGCCAGCAGCGCGCCTAGCGGGGGGCTAACCGGGGAGCTGTTTTTT. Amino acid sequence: CASSAPSGGLTGELFF.

The CDR3 loop is CASSPSVEQFF. CDR3 nucleotide sequence: TGTGCCAGCAGCCCGAGCGTGGAGCAGTTCTTC. The chain uses TRBV9 and TRBJ2-1; D gene ambiguous. V was trimmed by 4 bases and J by 10 bases, leaving 9 bases between them. The CDR3 loop spans 11 amino acids. CDR1 is SGDLS, CDR2 YYNGEE, per germline. The whole variable domain, filled in from reference TRBV9 and TRBJ2-1, reads DSGVTQTPKHLITATGQRVTLRCSPRSGDLSVYWYQQSLDQGLQFLIQYYNGEERAKGNILERFSAQQFPDLHSELNLSSLELGDSALYFCASSPSVEQFFGPGTRLTVL.

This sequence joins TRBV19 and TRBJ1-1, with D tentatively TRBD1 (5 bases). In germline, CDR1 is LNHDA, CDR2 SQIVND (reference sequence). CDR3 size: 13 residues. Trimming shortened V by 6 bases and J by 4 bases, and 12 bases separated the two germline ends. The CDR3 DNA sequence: TGTGCCAGTAGCCCGGGACGTCGCACTGAAGCTTTCTTT. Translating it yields CASSPGRRTEAFF.

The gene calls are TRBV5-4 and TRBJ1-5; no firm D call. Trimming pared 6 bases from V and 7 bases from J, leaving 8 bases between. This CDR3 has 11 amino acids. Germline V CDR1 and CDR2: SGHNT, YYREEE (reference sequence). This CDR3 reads CASTSGQPQHF. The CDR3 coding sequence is TGTGCCAGCACTTCCGGGCAGCCCCAGCATTTT. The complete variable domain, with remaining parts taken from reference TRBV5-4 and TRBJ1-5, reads ETGVTQSPTHLIKTRGQQVTLRCSSQSGHNTVSWYQQALGQGPQFIFQYYREEENGRGNFPPRFSGLQFPNYSSELNVNALELDDSALYLCASTSGQPQHFGDGTRLSIL.

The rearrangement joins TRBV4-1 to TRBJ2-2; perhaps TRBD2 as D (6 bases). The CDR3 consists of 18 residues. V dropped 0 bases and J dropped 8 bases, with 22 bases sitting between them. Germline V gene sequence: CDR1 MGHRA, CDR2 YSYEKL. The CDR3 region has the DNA TGCGCCAGCAGCCAAGATCTTTGGCTGTTCGGGAGTGGGGGGGAGCTGTTTTTT. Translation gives CASSQDLWLFGSGGELFF.